This T cell receptor beta chain was recovered during a study of technical replicates of blood from a handful of donors. Profiling relied on immunoSEQ multiplex PCR, and the TCRdb table lists in-frame clones only, not all of them. Of roughly 92,000 clones listed, around 96% are singletons. The V end lost 6 bases, the J end lost 3 bases, and 12 bases lay between the germline ends. Germline assignment: CDR1 LNHDA and CDR2 SQIVND (reference sequence). This CDR3 has 14 amino acids. The receptor was derived from a human donor in good health. The sequencing sample was made of T cells isolated from PBMCs. The chain employs TRBV19 and TRBJ1-5; D possibly corresponds to TRBD1 (6 bases). The CDR3 nucleotides read TGTGCCAGTAGCCTCGGACAGCTCAATCAGCCCCAGCATTTT. It is translated as CASSLGQLNQPQHF.